This record looks at one T cell receptor (beta chain) sequence and its context. Researchers report immunoSEQ v3.0 was run at survey level. Only in-frame clones appear in the TCRdb table, and some are missing; sequencing was by immunoSEQ multiplex PCR. The table includes 30,000 to 40,000 clones, 94% detected once. This entry belongs to a study of long-term antiretroviral therapy in people with HIV. Trimming removed 1 base from V and 9 bases from J, with 10 bases in between. Germline CDR1 reads SGHAT; CDR2 reads FQNNGV. The CDR3 is 13 residues long. J is TRBJ1-3 and V is TRBV11-2; the D is unclear. The TCR comes from a woman between 45 and 60 years old with HIV. Source: unsorted PBMCs, taken approximately 5 years after starting antiretroviral therapy. The CDR3 nucleotides are TGTGCCAGCAGCTTAGGGATGCTAGGCACCATATATTTT. Translating gives CASSLGMLGTIYF.